These 18 T cell receptor beta chains were sequenced from one sample in a study of T cell clones after liver transplantation. Some clones are missing from TCRdb's copy, which holds only in-frame ones; the method was immunoSEQ multiplex PCR. The sample holds around 18,000 clones, more than 80% seen once. Material: CD8+ T cells from blood, obtained 46 months after liver transplant. The receptor source for this set is a human patient who received a liver transplant. Part of the T cell pool may stem from the graft donor.

The chain combines TRBV28 with TRBJ2-3; D is ambiguous. Trimming took 3 bases from V and 6 from J, leaving 16 bases between them. The CDR3 runs 15 residues. Germline V gives CDR1 MDHEN, CDR2 SYDVKM. Written as DNA, the CDR3 is TGTGCCAGCAGTTTTAGCCTTGAACCTGTCGATACGCAGTATTTT. Its protein product is CASSFSLEPVDTQYF.

The J gene is TRBJ1-5, the V gene TRBV19, with a weak D call TRBD1 (6 bases). There are 14 residues in the CDR3. From germline, CDR1 is LNHDA and CDR2 SQIVND (reference sequence). Trimming cost V 5 bases and J 3 bases, with 11 bases left between them. The CDR3 nucleotides read TGTGCCAGTAGTGTACAGGGAATCAATCAGCCCCAGCATTTT. Its translation is CASSVQGINQPQHF. The full variable domain, its missing parts supplied by reference TRBV19 and TRBJ1-5, is DGGITQSPKYLFRKEGQNVTLSCEQNLNHDAMYWYRQDPGQGLRLIYYSQIVNDFQKGDIAEGYSVSREKKESFPLTVTSAQKNPTAFYLCASSVQGINQPQHFGDGTRLSIL.

The gene calls are TRBV11-3 and TRBJ2-1; D is ambiguous. This CDR3 is 16 amino acids long. V lost 5 bases, J lost 4 bases, and 18 bases lay in between. Germline V gene lookup returns CDR1 SGHNT and CDR2 YENEEA. The CDR3 region is CASSPPRSGVYNEQFF. The CDR3 nucleotides read TGTGCCAGCAGCCCACCCCGATCTGGGGTATACAATGAGCAGTTCTTC.

This clone is a singleton in its sample. The chain couples TRBV7-9 to TRBJ1-1; D is perhaps TRBD1 (5 bases). The CDR3 runs to 14 residues. The germline gives CDR1 SEHNR, CDR2 FQNEAQ (reference sequence). The ends were cut back, 3 bases at V and 0 bases at J, with 8 bases in the middle. Written as DNA, the CDR3 is TGTGCCAGCAGCTTGGACATTATGAACACTGAAGCTTTCTTT. Its translation: CASSLDIMNTEAFF.

The V gene is TRBV28, the J gene TRBJ2-7; 9 bases line up with TRBD2. J gave up 3 bases and V 3 bases, and 6 bases lay outside the gene matches. Germline V gene sequence: CDR1 MDHEN, CDR2 SYDVKM. The CDR3 consists of 15 residues. The CDR3 sequence: CASSFLAGSGYEQYF. CDR3 DNA sequence: TGTGCCAGCAGTTTTCTAGCGGGATCTGGCTACGAGCAGTACTTC.

V gene TRBV19 combines with J gene TRBJ2-2; the D gene is possibly TRBD1 (5 bases). The CDR3 is 14 residues long. The V end lost 4 bases, the J end lost 5 bases, and 11 bases lay between the germline ends. Looked up from germline, CDR1 is LNHDA and CDR2 is SQIVND (reference sequence). The CDR3 nucleotides read TGTGCCAGTAGTACAGGGTATCGGACCGGGGAGCTGTTTTTT. Amino acid sequence: CASSTGYRTGELFF.

DNA for the CDR3: TGTGCCAGCAGCTTCGGGGGAAACACTGAAGCTTTCTTT. Protein sequence: CASSFGGNTEAFF. The genes are TRBV11-2 and TRBJ1-1, with D possibly matching TRBD1 (5 bases). Germline V gene lookup returns CDR1 SGHAT and CDR2 FQNNGV. The V end lost 3 bases, the J end lost 2 bases, and 7 bases lay between the germline ends. The CDR3 runs 13 residues. Full variable domain (remainder filled in from reference TRBV11-2 and TRBJ1-1): EAGVAQSPRYKIIEKRQSVAFWCNPISGHATLYWYQQILGQGPKLLIQFQNNGVVDDSQLPKDRFSAERLKGVDSTLKIQPAKLEDSAVYLCASSFGGNTEAFFGQGTRLTVV.

The genes are TRBV9 and TRBJ2-3; 7 positions match TRBD2. The CDR3 contains 14 residues. V gave up 3 bases and J gave up 0 bases; unmatched junction bases: 1. Germline V CDR1 and CDR2: SGDLS, YYNGEE. The CDR3 reads CASSGGGSTDTQYF. CDR3 nucleotides: TGTGCCAGCAGCGGCGGGGGAAGCACAGATACGCAGTATTTT.

This chain joins TRBV11-3 and TRBJ2-5; D possibly corresponds to TRBD2 (5 bases). Germline-derived CDR1 and CDR2 are SGHNT and YENEEA. The CDR3 has 17 amino acids. V shed 4 bases and J shed 5 bases, with 23 bases lying between them. CDR3 residues: CASSSRDPGTEGETQYF. The CDR3 nucleotides are TGTGCCAGCAGCTCTCGGGATCCGGGAACCGAAGGGGAGACCCAGTACTTC.

The V call is TRBV7-8, the J call TRBJ2-7; a possible D gene is TRBD1 (6 bases). This CDR3 spans 11 amino acids. In germline, CDR1 is SGHVS, CDR2 FQNEAQ. The V end was cut by 6 bases, the J end by 6 bases, with 9 bases between. CDR3 region: CASSYRVEQYF. Here the CDR3 DNA reads TGTGCCAGCAGTTACAGGGTCGAGCAGTACTTC.

This clone was seen a few times. CDR3 residues: CASRRGAWANEKLFF. CDR3 in DNA: TGTGCCAGCAGGCGGGGGGCTTGGGCTAATGAAAAACTGTTTTTT. The chain carries TRBV28 and TRBJ1-4; possibly TRBD1 for D (6 bases). The CDR3 has 15 residues. CDR1 is MDHEN and CDR2 is SYDVKM in the germline V gene. Trimming cost V 6 bases and J 3 bases, with 14 bases left between them.

V usage is TRBV9 and J usage is TRBJ2-1, with unresolved D. Trimming cost V 3 bases and J 2 bases, with 6 bases left between them. The germline CDR1 and CDR2 sequences are SGDLS and YYNGEE. There are 13 residues in the CDR3. CDR3 residues: CASSASAYNEQFF. The CDR3 DNA reads TGTGCCAGCAGCGCATCCGCCTACAATGAGCAGTTCTTC.

The table lists this clone with a count of one. V is TRBV27 and J is TRBJ2-2, with 7 nucleotides matching TRBD1. This CDR3 has 14 amino acids. Germline CDR1 reads MNHEY; CDR2 reads SMNVEV (reference sequence). Losses at the gene ends were 10 bases for V and 6 bases for J; bases not matched to a gene: 11. The CDR3 DNA sequence: TGTGCCACCTGTGACAGGGAAGTCCCCGGGGAGCTGTTTTTT. Its protein product is CATCDREVPGELFF.

The chain uses TRBV4-1 and TRBJ1-2, with D maybe TRBD1 (5 bases). This CDR3 region has 17 residues. The germline CDR1 and CDR2 sequences are MGHRA and YSYEKL. Trimming pared 0 bases from V and 4 bases from J, leaving 18 bases between. Here the CDR3 DNA reads TGCGCCAGCAGCCAAGATCAGGGAATGGGCCTCCCCTATGGCTACACCTTC. Its translation is CASSQDQGMGLPYGYTF.

The CDR3 protein is CASSPTGSVATDTQYF. CDR3 DNA sequence: TGTGCCAGCAGCCCGACAGGGTCAGTGGCCACAGATACGCAGTATTTT. This chain connects TRBV28 to TRBJ2-3; TRBD1 matches 7 bases. V trimming: 6 bases; J trimming: 2 bases; junction bases outside the gene matches: 11. Germline lookup yields CDR1 MDHEN and CDR2 SYDVKM. The CDR3 consists of 16 residues.

This clone was counted once. The chain combines TRBV19 with TRBJ2-3; 13 bases are a match to TRBD2. This CDR3 is 18 amino acids long. Germline V gene lookup returns CDR1 LNHDA and CDR2 SQIVND (reference sequence). Germline trimming cut 0 bases from V and 0 bases from J; bases unmatched to any gene: 3. The CDR3 sequence is CASSIDLGLAGSTDTQYF. CDR3 coding DNA: TGTGCCAGTAGTATAGATCTGGGACTAGCGGGGAGCACAGATACGCAGTATTTT.

The chain uses TRBV19 and TRBJ1-2; 7 bases are shared with TRBD1. Germline V CDR1 and CDR2: LNHDA, SQIVND (reference sequence). CDR3 length equals 12 residues. J gave up 8 bases and V 10 bases, and 10 bases lay outside the gene matches. CDR3 amino acids: CATKTGNVGYTF. The CDR3 DNA is TGTGCCACAAAGACAGGGAACGTCGGCTACACCTTC. Full variable domain (rest looked up from reference TRBV19 and TRBJ1-2): DGGITQSPKYLFRKEGQNVTLSCEQNLNHDAMYWYRQDPGQGLRLIYYSQIVNDFQKGDIAEGYSVSREKKESFPLTVTSAQKNPTAFYLCATKTGNVGYTFGSGTRLTVV.

The chain couples TRBV13 to TRBJ2-7, with 9 bases fitting TRBD1. The J segment lost 2 bases and the V segment lost 5 bases, leaving 4 bases of the junction unmatched. The CDR3 has 14 amino acids. The germline gives CDR1 PRHDT, CDR2 FYEKMQ (reference sequence). The CDR3 nucleotides read TGTGCCAGCAGCCTCCGGGACAGGGCCTACGAGCAGTACTTC. Translation gives CASSLRDRAYEQYF.